These 15 T cell receptor beta chains share one sample of origin, sequenced in a study of beta chain features in type 1 diabetes. Study outcomes and limitations: Shorter TCRB CDR3s, moderately but significantly so, were found in Type 1 diabetes patients in all four CD4+ subsets.

The antigens these receptors bind are not known. The authors reverse transcribed all of the isolated RNA, so sequencing captured expressed TCRB transcripts. Method: immunoSEQ multiplex PCR; TCRdb's copy keeps in-frame clones and lacks some. The sample holds some 240,000 clones, around 16% seen once. Sequencing was performed on naive CD4+ T cells from blood. The source of these receptors is a man between 25 and 39 years old with type 1 diabetes.

The chain employs TRBV6-5 and TRBJ1-2; D is undetermined. Germline values: CDR1 MNHEY, CDR2 SVGAGI. This CDR3 region has 13 residues. Deletions cut 7 bases from V and 4 bases from J, with 13 bases between. The CDR3 region is CASKKERGYGYTF. The CDR3 nucleotides read TGTGCCAGCAAGAAGGAACGAGGCTATGGCTACACCTTC.

This clone was picked up a small number of times. The CDR3 spells CATSDRGETQYF. The CDR3 DNA reads as TGTGCCACCAGCGACAGGGGGGAGACCCAGTACTTC. The chain couples TRBV25-1 to TRBJ2-5; 9 bases line up with TRBD1. The CDR3 spans 12 residues. Unmatched junction bases numbered 5, after V lost 10 bases and J lost 5 bases. The V gene's germline CDR1 is MGHDK and CDR2 SYGVNS.

The chain employs TRBV25-1 and TRBJ2-2; D unclear. The CDR3 contains 16 residues. Germline V gene data show CDR1 as MGHDK and CDR2 as SYGVNS. Trimming left V 3 bases short and J 0 bases short, with 11 bases between. The CDR3 protein is CASSDLSAANTGELFF. In nucleotides, the CDR3 is TGTGCCAGCAGTGATTTGTCTGCAGCGAACACCGGGGAGCTGTTTTTT.

This clone showed up just a few times. The rearrangement uses TRBV2 and TRBJ2-7; TRBD1 is a possible D gene (5 bases). The CDR3 is 13 amino acids. Germline CDR1 reads SNHLY; CDR2 reads FYNNEI. V shed 8 bases and J shed 0 bases, with 11 bases lying between them. The CDR3 DNA is TGTGCCAGCCTGACAGACACCTCCTACGAGCAGTACTTC. This translates into CASLTDTSYEQYF.

This clone has only a few counts. The rearrangement links TRBV14 to TRBJ2-1; D not resolved. Germline CDR1 and CDR2: SGHDN and FVKESK. The CDR3 loop spans 14 amino acids. V was shortened by 1 base and J by 4 bases, with 8 bases between the two germline ends. This chain's CDR3 is CASSQAPPYNEQFF. The CDR3 DNA follows: TGTGCCAGCAGCCAAGCCCCCCCGTACAATGAGCAGTTCTTC.

This clone was counted between two and nine times. The chain combines TRBV4-1 with TRBJ1-4; no reliable D call. Trimming removed 0 bases at V and 0 bases at J, with 11 bases between. This CDR3 has 17 amino acids. Germline CDR1 MGHRA, CDR2 YSYEKL. The CDR3 is CASSQERSVATNEKLFF. CDR3 coding DNA: TGCGCCAGCAGCCAAGAACGCTCGGTGGCAACTAATGAAAAACTGTTTTTT.

This clone has only a few counts. The chain carries TRBV30 and TRBJ2-1; D unresolved. Trimming removed 5 bases at V and 4 bases at J, with 6 bases between. The CDR3 is 11 residues long. Per the germline V gene, CDR1 is GTSNPN and CDR2 is SVGIG (reference sequence). The CDR3 protein is CAWGWYNEQFF. CDR3 nucleotides: TGTGCCTGGGGCTGGTACAATGAGCAGTTCTTC.

Only a few counts were recorded for this clone. The same CDR3 can be traced to other DNA sequences in this sample. The chain recombines TRBV25-1 with TRBJ2-3; possibly TRBD2 for D (5 bases). There are 14 residues in the CDR3. Germline V gene data show CDR1 as MGHDK and CDR2 as SYGVNS. Trimming took off 3 bases at V and 1 base at J, with 8 bases between the two ends. DNA of the CDR3: TGTGCCAGCAGTGAGGCGGGTGGCACAGATACGCAGTATTTT. It specifies CASSEAGGTDTQYF.

The sample holds a few counts of this clone. The V and J genes are TRBV29-1 and TRBJ2-7; 11 nucleotides line up with TRBD2. Per the germline V gene, CDR1 is SQVTM and CDR2 is ANQGSEA. V lost 6 bases to trimming and J lost 2 bases; unmatched junction nucleotides: 3. The length of the CDR3 is 13 residues. Here the CDR3 DNA reads TGCAGCGTCCAGACTAGCGGGGCCTACGAGCAGTACTTC. This encodes CSVQTSGAYEQYF.

The rearrangement joins TRBV14 to TRBJ2-5; 12 nucleotides line up with TRBD2. After removal of 0 bases from V and 5 bases from J, the junction contained 4 bases not matched to a gene. CDR1 is SGHDN, CDR2 FVKESK, per germline. The CDR3 is 16 residues long. The DNA of the CDR3 is TGTGCCAGCAGCCAAGATCGGACTAGCGGGATGGAGACCCAGTACTTC. Translated, it gives CASSQDRTSGMETQYF.

The CDR3 is CASSRSGQISYEQYF. DNA for the CDR3: TGCGCCAGCAGCCGTTCGGGACAGATCTCCTACGAGCAGTACTTC. V gene TRBV5-1 combines with J gene TRBJ2-7, with 7 bases fitting TRBD1. The germline V gene has CDR1 SGHRS and CDR2 YFSETQ. The CDR3 has 15 amino acids. With V trimmed by 4 bases and J by 0 bases, 7 bases remained unmatched.

The rearrangement links TRBV30 to TRBJ2-7; the D call may be TRBD1 or TRBD2 (5 bases each). This CDR3 is 14 amino acids long. Germline V lookup: CDR1 GTSNPN, CDR2 SVGIG (reference sequence). Deletions cut 0 bases from V and 7 bases from J, with 16 bases between. The CDR3 protein is CAWSVGASRDEQYF. As DNA, the CDR3 is TGTGCCTGGAGTGTCGGGGCTAGTCGGGATGAGCAGTACTTC.

The chain links TRBV18 to TRBJ1-5, with D maybe TRBD1 (5 bases). Germline V gene lookup returns CDR1 KGHSH and CDR2 LQKENI. The CDR3 has 14 amino acids. V was cut by 3 bases and J by 6 bases, with 12 bases left in between. CDR3 region: CASSPGPRGQPQHF. Written as DNA, the CDR3 is TGTGCCAGCTCACCGGGACCGAGGGGTCAGCCCCAGCATTTT.

This clone occurred a few times. The CDR3 is CASSPGGRAEGEQFF. CDR3 nucleotides: TGTGCCAGCAGCCCTGGGGGGAGGGCCGAGGGAGAGCAGTTCTTC. V usage is TRBV5-4 and J usage is TRBJ2-1, with 7 bases matching TRBD2. This CDR3 has 15 residues. From germline, CDR1 is SGHNT and CDR2 YYREEE (reference sequence). Trimming cost V 4 bases and J 10 bases; bases outside gene matches: 14.

This clone appeared a few times. V gene TRBV5-1 combines with J gene TRBJ2-3; D gene ambiguous. The V and J ends lost 4 bases and 6 bases respectively, with 6 bases between them. Per the germline V gene, CDR1 is SGHRS and CDR2 is YFSETQ. This CDR3 comprises 11 residues. This CDR3 reads CASSVTDTQYF. CDR3 nucleotide sequence: TGCGCCAGCAGCGTCACGGATACGCAGTATTTT. Full variable domain (missing parts from reference TRBV5-1 and TRBJ2-3): KAGVTQTPRYLIKTRGQQVTLSCSPISGHRSVSWYQQTPGQGLQFLFEYFSETQRNKGNFPGRFSGRQFSNSRSEMNVSTLELGDSALYLCASSVTDTQYFGPGTRLTVL.